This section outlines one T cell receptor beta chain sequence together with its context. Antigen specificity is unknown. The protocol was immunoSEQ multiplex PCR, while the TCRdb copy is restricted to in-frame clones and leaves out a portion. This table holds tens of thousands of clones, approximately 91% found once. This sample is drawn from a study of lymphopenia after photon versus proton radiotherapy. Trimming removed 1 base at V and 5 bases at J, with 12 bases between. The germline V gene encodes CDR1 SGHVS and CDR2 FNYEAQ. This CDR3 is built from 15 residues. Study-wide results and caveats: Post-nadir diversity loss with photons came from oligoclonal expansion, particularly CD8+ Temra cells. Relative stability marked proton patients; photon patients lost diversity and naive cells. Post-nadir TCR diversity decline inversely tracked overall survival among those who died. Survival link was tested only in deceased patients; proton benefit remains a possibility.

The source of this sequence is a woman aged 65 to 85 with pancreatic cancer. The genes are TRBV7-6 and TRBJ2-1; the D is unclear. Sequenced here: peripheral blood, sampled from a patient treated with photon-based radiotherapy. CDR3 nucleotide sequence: TGTGCCAGCAGCTTAGTGCCAAACACCAACAATGAGCAGTTCTTC. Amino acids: CASSLVPNTNNEQFF.